What follows are 18 T cell receptor beta chains derived from one specimen sequenced in a study of T-cell reconstitution after alpha-beta-depleted transplantation in children (dated by TCRdb to about 2016). The label giving this sample's treatment or condition can be read as: allogeneic hematopoietic cell transplantation with graft depleted of TCRalphabeta T cells and CD19 B cells. Receptor amplification or capture employed PCR. The listed sequencing device is Illumina HiSeq 2500. Molecular barcoding was employed in the preparation of TCR libraries, with unique molecular identifiers being used to normalize TCRbeta repertoire quantification. The raw public reads went through TCRdb reprocessing: fastp at Q25, MiXCR clone calling, in-frame beta chains kept. All rows with the same CDR3 protein become a single entry with the most common DNA and genes. For this sample there are almost 600,000 distinct CDR3 sequences; roughly 27% appear just once. About 35% of the sample comes from the top ten.

The sample was PBMCs, taken before TCRalphabeta/CD19-depleted stem cell transplant. The receptors shown here come from a boy less than two years old with Wiskott-Aldrich syndrome, due to receive a stem cell transplant.

The chain joins TRBV12-3 or TRBV12-4 to TRBJ2-2, with D perhaps matching TRBD1 or TRBD2 (5 bases each). The V end lost 2 bases, the J end lost 5 bases, and 12 bases lay between the germline ends. The CDR3 is 15 amino acids. The CDR3 nucleotides read TGTGCCAGCAGTTTAAAACCGGGGCTGACCGGGGAGCTGTTTTTT. Its translation is CASSLKPGLTGELFF.

This clonotype was found many times. The chain links TRBV20-1 to TRBJ2-7; maybe TRBD1 (5 bases). The germline CDR1 and CDR2 sequences are DFQATT and SNEGSKA (reference sequence). Trimming stripped 3 bases from V and 4 bases from J, with 10 bases between. This CDR3 is 12 amino acids long. The CDR3 DNA reads as TGCAGTGCTAGCTCAGGGTCATACGAGCAGTACTTC. It codes for CSASSGSYEQYF.

The V and J genes are TRBV2 and TRBJ2-1, with 7 bases matching TRBD2. The V gene's germline CDR1 is SNHLY and CDR2 FYNNEI. This CDR3 has 15 amino acids. The junction had 12 bases not matched to a gene; V was cut back by 5 bases and J by 8 bases. The CDR3 sequence: CASSLRSGGGDEQFF. CDR3 DNA sequence: TGTGCCAGCAGTCTTAGATCGGGAGGCGGCGATGAGCAGTTCTTC.

This clonotype was seen only a few times. This chain connects TRBV6-2 or TRBV6-3 to TRBJ2-1; possible D gene TRBD1, 5 bases. Trimming shortened V by 6 bases and J by 7 bases, and 13 bases separated the two germline ends. The CDR3 is made up of 13 amino acids. Germline V gene data show CDR1 as MNHEY and CDR2 as SVGEGT. Here the CDR3 DNA reads TGTGCCAGCAGAGACACAGGTGAGAATGAGCAGTTCTTC. Translated: CASRDTGENEQFF.

The CDR3 DNA reads TGCGCCAGCAGTCCCCGAGGGGAGGGGGTCAATGAGCAGTTCTTC. This sequence encodes CASSPRGEGVNEQFF. This sequence joins TRBV5-1 and TRBJ2-1; D is perhaps TRBD2 (7 bases). V dropped 5 bases and J dropped 6 bases, with 18 bases sitting between them. CDR1 and CDR2 from the germline V gene are SGHRS and YFSETQ. The CDR3 length is 15 residues.

This chain connects TRBV11-2 to TRBJ1-6, with D possibly TRBD1 on 5 matching bases. The V end was cut by 5 bases, the J end by 5 bases, with 22 bases between. The CDR3 extends over 18 amino acids. Looked up from germline, CDR1 is SGHAT and CDR2 is FQNNGV. CDR3 coding DNA: TGTGCCAGCAGCCCCGCGGGGAGGGGCTCTCACAATAATTCACCCCTCCACTTT. Protein product: CASSPAGRGSHNNSPLHF.

This clonotype was found a few times. J is TRBJ2-4 and V is TRBV7-6, with D perhaps TRBD1 (5 bases). Per germline, CDR1 SGHVS and CDR2 FNYEAQ. The CDR3 runs 15 residues. Deletions cut 2 bases from V and 9 bases from J, with 17 bases between. This CDR3 reads CASSLFAAGMGIQYF. The CDR3 DNA sequence: TGTGCCAGCAGCTTATTTGCTGCAGGGATGGGCATTCAGTACTTC. Full variable domain (outside the CDR3, taken from reference TRBV7-6 and TRBJ2-4): GAGVSQSPRYKVTKRGQDVALRCDPISGHVSLYWYRQALGQGPEFLTYFNYEAQQDKSGLPNDRFSAERPEGSISTLTIQRTEQRDSAMYRCASSLFAAGMGIQYFGAGTRLSVL.

The J gene is TRBJ2-1, the V gene TRBV7-9; D is uncertain. V was shortened by 4 bases and J by 3 bases, with 13 bases between the two germline ends. Germline values: CDR1 SEHNR, CDR2 FQNEAQ (reference sequence). The CDR3 totals 15 residues. The CDR3 coding sequence is TGTGCCAGCAGCTCGTCCCGGTCCCACTACAATGAGCAGTTCTTC. It is translated as CASSSSRSHYNEQFF.

This chain joins TRBV6-1 and TRBJ2-1, with 10 bases fitting TRBD2. The junction had 6 bases not matched to a gene; V was cut back by 5 bases and J by 5 bases. Germline V gene data show CDR1 as MNHNS and CDR2 as SASEGT. The CDR3 runs 15 residues. CDR3 nucleotides: TGTGCCAGCAGTACCCTAGCGGGGGACCACAATGAGCAGTTCTTC. The encoded protein is CASSTLAGDHNEQFF.

This clonotype was counted only a few times. This rearrangement joins TRBV5-1 to TRBJ2-3, with 7 bases aligning to TRBD1. The ends lost 3 bases at V and 4 bases at J; junction bases unmatched: 5. This CDR3 comprises 14 residues. CDR1 and CDR2 from the germline V gene are SGHRS and YFSETQ. This CDR3 is CASSSDRYADTQYF. The CDR3 DNA sequence: TGCGCCAGCAGCTCGGACAGGTACGCAGATACGCAGTATTTT.

This CDR3 reads CATSGGLAGSSHEQYF. The CDR3 bases are TGTGCCACCAGCGGGGGACTAGCGGGATCGTCCCACGAGCAGTACTTC. V and J are TRBV15 and TRBJ2-7; 13 nucleotides agree with TRBD2. Losses at the gene ends were 5 bases for V and 5 bases for J; bases not matched to a gene: 9. The CDR3 totals 16 residues. Per germline, CDR1 LNHNV and CDR2 YYDKDF (reference sequence).

This clonotype showed up many times. The rearrangement links TRBV5-1 to TRBJ2-5; 8 bases match TRBD2. Germline V gene data show CDR1 as SGHRS and CDR2 as YFSETQ. V trimming: 4 bases; J trimming: 2 bases; junction bases outside the gene matches: 4. This CDR3 spans 14 amino acids. This CDR3 is CASSHGLAQETQYF. CDR3 sequence (DNA): TGCGCCAGCAGCCACGGACTAGCTCAAGAGACCCAGTACTTC.

This clonotype has just a few counts. The chain carries TRBV12-3 or TRBV12-4 and TRBJ2-7, with 7 bases fitting TRBD1. J was trimmed by 7 bases and V by 6 bases; bases with no gene match: 12. The CDR3 length is 14 residues. The CDR3: CASSFLTGPGEQYF. In DNA, the CDR3 is TGTGCCAGCAGCTTCCTGACAGGGCCTGGGGAGCAGTACTTC.

The chain has TRBV5-1 and TRBJ2-5; D may be TRBD2 (5 bases). Germline V lookup: CDR1 SGHRS, CDR2 YFSETQ. The CDR3 is 14 amino acids. The V gene lost 4 bases and the J gene lost 4 bases, with 14 bases spanning the gap. CDR3 sequence reads: CASSPIIGLETQYF. The CDR3 DNA reads as TGCGCCAGCAGCCCGATCATTGGACTAGAGACCCAGTACTTC.

This clonotype turned up a few times. This chain connects TRBV4-2 to TRBJ1-2; D is unclear. This CDR3 contains 20 residues. V was shortened by 0 bases and J by 1 base, with 24 bases between the two germline ends. The germline V gene encodes CDR1 LGHNA and CDR2 YNFKEQ. CDR3 nucleotide sequence: TGTGCCAGCAGCCAAGATCGCCTTGGTCTTATGGCAAACCTTAACTATGGCTACACCTTC. Translation gives CASSQDRLGLMANLNYGYTF.

In this sample, this clonotype turned up a few times. The chain carries TRBV28 and TRBJ1-5; D remains ambiguous. The germline CDR1 and CDR2 sequences are MDHEN and SYDVKM. The CDR3 sequence is 12 residues long. Trimming left V 3 bases short and J 8 bases short, with 8 bases between. For the CDR3, the DNA is TGTGCCAGCAGTTTGGCGGGGAAGCCCCAGCATTTT. It codes for CASSLAGKPQHF. The variable domain in full, completed from reference TRBV28 and TRBJ1-5, reads DVKVTQSSRYLVKRTGEKVFLECVQDMDHENMFWYRQDPGLGLRLIYFSYDVKMKEKGDIPEGYSVSREKKERFSLILESASTNQTSMYLCASSLAGKPQHFGDGTRLSIL.

A few counts support this clonotype. This rearrangement joins TRBV5-4 to TRBJ2-5, with D unresolved. Per germline, CDR1 SGHNT and CDR2 YYREEE (reference sequence). V dropped 0 bases and J dropped 5 bases, with 11 bases sitting between them. This CDR3 has 14 residues. Here the CDR3 DNA reads TGTGCCAGCAGCTTGGGAGGCCCGCGGGAGACCCAGTACTTC. Translated: CASSLGGPRETQYF.

The rearrangement uses TRBV18 and TRBJ2-7; 9 bases are shared with TRBD2. J lost 1 base, V lost 6 bases, and 7 bases had no gene match. Per germline, CDR1 KGHSH and CDR2 LQKENI. The CDR3 has 15 amino acids. CDR3 protein: CASSLSGSVSYEQYF. As DNA, the CDR3 is TGTGCCAGCTCCCTTAGCGGGAGCGTATCCTACGAGCAGTACTTC.